This T cell receptor beta chain was recorded in a study of identical twins. Findings and limits, study-wide: These conclusions were based on statistical analysis (cross-sectional, not following the same donors).

This CDR3 is 15 amino acids long. V shed 6 bases, J shed 0 bases, and the junction held 8 bases outside the gene matches. Germline CDR1 reads MNHNS; CDR2 reads SASEGT. TCRdb re-derived calls from the 5' RACE reads in MiXCR, one entry per CDR3 protein. The table has 450,000 to 500,000 distinct CDR3 sequences, about 13% seen once. Worth noting for this clonotype: Its target is unknown.

This same sample was also part of a study on yellow fever vaccine responses in identical twins.

Sequencing input: CD4+ T cells sorted from blood. The rearrangement joins TRBV6-1 to TRBJ2-7, with 7 nucleotides matching TRBD2. This clonotype was obtained from a woman aged 18 to 35 in good health. The CDR3 region is CASRVLAESSYEQYF. CDR3 in DNA: TGTGCCAGCAGGGTGCTAGCGGAGAGCTCCTACGAGCAGTACTTC.